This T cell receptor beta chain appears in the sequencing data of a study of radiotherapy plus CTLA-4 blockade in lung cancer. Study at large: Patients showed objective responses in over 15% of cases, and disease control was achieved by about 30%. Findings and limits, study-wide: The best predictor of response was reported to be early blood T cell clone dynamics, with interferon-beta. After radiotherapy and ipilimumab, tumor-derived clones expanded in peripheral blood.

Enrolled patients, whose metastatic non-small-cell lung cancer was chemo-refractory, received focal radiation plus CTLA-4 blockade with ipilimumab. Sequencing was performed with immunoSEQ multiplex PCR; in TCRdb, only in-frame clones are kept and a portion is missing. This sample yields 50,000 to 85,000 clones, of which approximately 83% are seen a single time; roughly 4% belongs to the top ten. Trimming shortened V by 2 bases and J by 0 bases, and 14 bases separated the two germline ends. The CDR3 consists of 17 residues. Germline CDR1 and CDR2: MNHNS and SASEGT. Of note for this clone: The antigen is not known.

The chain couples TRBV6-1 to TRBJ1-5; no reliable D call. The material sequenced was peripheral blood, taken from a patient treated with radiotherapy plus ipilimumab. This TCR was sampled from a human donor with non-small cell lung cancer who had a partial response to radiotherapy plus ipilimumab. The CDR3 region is CASSEIGSGLSNQPQHF. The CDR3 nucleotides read TGTGCCAGCAGTGAAATCGGGTCAGGACTTAGCAATCAGCCCCAGCATTTT.